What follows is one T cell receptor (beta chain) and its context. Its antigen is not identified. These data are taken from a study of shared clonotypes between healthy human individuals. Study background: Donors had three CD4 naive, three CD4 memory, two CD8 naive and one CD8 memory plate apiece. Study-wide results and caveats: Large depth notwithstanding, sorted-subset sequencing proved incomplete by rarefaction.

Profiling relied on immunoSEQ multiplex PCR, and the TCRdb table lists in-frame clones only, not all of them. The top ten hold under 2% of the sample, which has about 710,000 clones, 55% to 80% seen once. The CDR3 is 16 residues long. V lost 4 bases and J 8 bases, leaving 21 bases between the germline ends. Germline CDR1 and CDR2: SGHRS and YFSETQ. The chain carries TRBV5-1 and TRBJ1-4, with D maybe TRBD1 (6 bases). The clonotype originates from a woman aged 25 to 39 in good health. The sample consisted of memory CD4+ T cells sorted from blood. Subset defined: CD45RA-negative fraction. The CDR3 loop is CASSLGVDSGSEKLFF. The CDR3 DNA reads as TGCGCCAGCAGCCTAGGGGTGGACAGCGGATCGGAAAAACTGTTTTTT.